Listed below are T cell receptor beta chains from one sample, sequenced in a study of control samples from healthy donors and cancer patients. Assay: immunoSEQ multiplex PCR; the TCRdb copy retains only in-frame clones and omits some. The repertoire holds over 100,000 clones, with over 75% as singletons. Sequencing used blood. These receptors all stem from a human donor in good health. The donor label of this sample is uncertain. CDR3s include the opening cysteine and the closing phenylalanine or tryptophan. A D gene is named only where the DNA matches it firmly. Rows give clone size only sometimes, using once, few, many, or a class for an expanded clone.

cdr3_aa cdr3_nt j_call d_call v_call clone_size
CSAREINEQFF TGCAGTGCTAGAGAGATTAATGAGCAGTTCTTC TRBJ2-1 - TRBV20-1 once
CASSSAGGREQYF TGCGCCAGCAGCTCCGCGGGAGGTCGCGAGCAGTACTTC TRBJ2-7 TRBD2 TRBV5-1 -
CASSSPGRSGNTIYF TGTGCCAGCAGCAGCCCGGGCAGGTCTGGAAACACCATATATTTT TRBJ1-3 - TRBV9 -
CASSEVGGNQPQHF TGTGCCAGCAGTGAAGTCGGAGGGAATCAGCCCCAGCATTTT TRBJ1-5 - TRBV6-1 once
CASSESQTGFAPLHF TGTGCCAGCAGTGAATCTCAGACAGGTTTTGCACCCCTCCACTTT TRBJ1-6 - TRBV25-1 -
CASSQFTGAAGTDTQYF TGTGCCAGCAGCCAATTCACAGGGGCGGCGGGGACAGATACGCAGTATTTT TRBJ2-3 - TRBV3-1/TRBV3-2 -
CASSTGGQSQETQYF TGTGCCAGCTCCACAGGGGGCCAAAGTCAAGAGACCCAGTACTTC TRBJ2-5 TRBD1 TRBV6-5 -
CASSVDRSLNTEAFF TGTGCCAGCAGCGTAGATAGGAGTCTGAACACTGAAGCTTTCTTT TRBJ1-1 - TRBV9 -
CASSRGQTNYGYTF TGTGCCAGCAGCCGGGGACAGACTAACTATGGCTACACCTTC TRBJ1-2 TRBD1 TRBV7-9 -
CASSVSGYGNTIYF TGTGCCAGCAGCGTGAGCGGCTATGGAAACACCATATATTTT TRBJ1-3 - TRBV2 few
CASSPDSMQPQHF TGTGCCAGCAGCCCGGATTCAATGCAGCCCCAGCATTTT TRBJ1-5 - TRBV27 -